Sequencing of this TCR beta chain was carried out in a study of T cells in Graves' hyperthyroidism and ophthalmopathy. Study-wide points: Ophthalmopathy could be told apart from stable hyperthyroidism with a 13 V-J model. Blood shared most expanded thyroid clonotypes above 0.001. The model's output predicted ophthalmopathy at a median of 6.5 months prior to onset.

Investigators excluded patients with uncontrolled infection, other autoimmune disease, pregnancy or lactation. TCR beta CDR3 sequences were amplified from RNA transcripts. A set of HTBI primers served as the primers for a first-round RT-PCR of the TCR CDR3. TCRdb fed the multiplex PCR reads into MiXCR, producing one record per CDR3 protein. The sample contains some 510,000 distinct CDR3 sequences, 46% of which appear only once. CDR1 is SEHNR, CDR2 FQNEAQ, per germline (reference sequence). The CDR3 spans 15 residues, counting both ends. Comment on this clonotype: The target antigen is unknown. No DNA is shown, since the ends of the CDR3 on it are uncertain; the CDR3 is the one TCRdb lists.

The chain is built from TRBV7-9 and TRBJ2-7; the table's TRBD1 call for D was not verified on the DNA. The receptor's source is a woman under 30 with Graves' hyperthyroidism. The sample consisted of peripheral blood or thyroid tissue (not recorded which). This CDR3 reads CAGSFGEGSIYEQYF.